This TCR beta chain derives from a study of OX40 agonist ivuxolimab in advanced cancers. There are 15 residues in the CDR3. CDR1 is SGHAT, CDR2 FQNNGV, per germline. Losses at the gene ends were 5 bases for V and 0 bases for J; bases not matched to a gene: 6. Assay used: immunoSEQ multiplex PCR; TCRdb lists only in-frame clones, some missing. The profile shows about 94,000 clones, roughly nine tenths of them singletons. The chain links TRBV11-2 to TRBJ1-1; the match to TRBD1 covers 7 bases. This specimen consisted of CD4+ or CD8+ T cells sorted from blood, obtained in a trial of the OX40 agonist ivuxolimab. The receptor comes from an adult with an advanced solid tumor such as melanoma, head and neck, liver or kidney cancer. The CDR3 nucleotides read TGTGCCAGCAGCCCTGACAGGGCCATGAACACTGAAGCTTTCTTT. Protein sequence: CASSPDRAMNTEAFF. The full variable domain, in which reference TRBV11-2 and TRBJ1-1 provide the parts outside the CDR3, is EAGVAQSPRYKIIEKRQSVAFWCNPISGHATLYWYQQILGQGPKLLIQFQNNGVVDDSQLPKDRFSAERLKGVDSTLKIQPAKLEDSAVYLCASSPDRAMNTEAFFGQGTRLTVV.